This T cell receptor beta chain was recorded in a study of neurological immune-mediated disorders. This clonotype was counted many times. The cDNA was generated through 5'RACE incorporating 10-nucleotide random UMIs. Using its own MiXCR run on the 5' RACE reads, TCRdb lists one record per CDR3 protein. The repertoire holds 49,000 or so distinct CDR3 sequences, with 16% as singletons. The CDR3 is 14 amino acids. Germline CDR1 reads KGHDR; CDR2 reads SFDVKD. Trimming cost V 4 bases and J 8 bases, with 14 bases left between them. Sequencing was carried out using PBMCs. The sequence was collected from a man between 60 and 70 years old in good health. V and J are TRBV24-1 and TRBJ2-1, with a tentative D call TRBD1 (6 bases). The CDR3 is CATSEPDPGDEQFF. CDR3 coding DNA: TGTGCCACCAGTGAGCCCGACCCAGGGGATGAGCAGTTCTTC.